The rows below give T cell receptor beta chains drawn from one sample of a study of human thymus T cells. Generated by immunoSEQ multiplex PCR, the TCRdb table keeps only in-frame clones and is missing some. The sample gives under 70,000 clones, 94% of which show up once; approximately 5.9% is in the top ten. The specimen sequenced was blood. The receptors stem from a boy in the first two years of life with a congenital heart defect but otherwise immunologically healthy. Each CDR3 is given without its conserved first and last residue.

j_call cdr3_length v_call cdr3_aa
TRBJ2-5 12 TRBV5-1 ASSFSGSQETQY
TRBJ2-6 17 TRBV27 ASSFSPLGGFSGANVLT
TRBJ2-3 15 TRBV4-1 ASSQPRLAGGADTQY
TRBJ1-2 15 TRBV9 ASSPPSGRSEGYGYT
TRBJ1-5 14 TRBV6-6 ASSPDRPLSNQPQH
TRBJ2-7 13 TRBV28 ASSIWTSTGNEQY
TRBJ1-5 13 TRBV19 ASSYGPNSNQPQH
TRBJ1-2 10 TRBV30 ASLHRVVGYT
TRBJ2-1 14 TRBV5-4 ASSLTAGVPYNEQF
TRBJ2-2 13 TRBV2 ASSGTTADTGELF
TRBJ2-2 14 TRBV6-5 ASSYSGLGNTGELF
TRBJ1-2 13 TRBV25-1 ASSVGTAANYGYT
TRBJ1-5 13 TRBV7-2 ASSLATGGHQPQH
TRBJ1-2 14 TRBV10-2 ASSESMGGPVYGYT
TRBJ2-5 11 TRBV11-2 ASSLGVQETQY
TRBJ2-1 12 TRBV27 ASNPYSTAIEQF
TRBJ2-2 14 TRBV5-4 ASAPRQTRDTGELF
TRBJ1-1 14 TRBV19 ASSPAVRGERTEAF
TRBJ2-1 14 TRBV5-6 ASSSFETSVHNEQF
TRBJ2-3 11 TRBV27 ASSFRDLDTQY
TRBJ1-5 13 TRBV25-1 ASSATGDSNQPQH
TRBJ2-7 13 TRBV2 ASSEGPGYSYEQY
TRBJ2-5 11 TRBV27 ASSLATQETQY
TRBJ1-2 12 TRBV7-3 ASSLRVQGYGYT